The source of this T cell receptor beta chain is a study of cytomegalovirus exposure and HLA in healthy donors. Study results and caveats: A classifier reportedly called cytomegalovirus status with high sensitivity and specificity. The study put under 200 TCR beta chains on its list as cytomegalovirus-associated. Under in vitro conditions, three CMV-associated chains were confirmed as specific for CMV antigens. First-cohort TCR clusters tended to co-occur in the 95 to 150 validation repertoires, a later analysis found.

This CDR3 has 14 residues. J gave up 7 bases and V 6 bases, and 7 bases lay outside the gene matches. Germline V gene data show CDR1 as MGHDK and CDR2 as SYGVNS. Data came from immunoSEQ multiplex PCR; TCRdb stores just in-frame clones and leaves some out. Of some 260,000 clones listed, roughly 88% are singletons. A remark on this clone: Its antigen is as yet unknown.

This TCR came from a woman in her thirties in good health and CMV-seronegative. Sequencing was performed on PBMCs. The chain joins TRBV25-1 to TRBJ2-1; the match to TRBD1 covers 9 bases. CDR3 in amino acids: CASSSGTGKNEQFF. For the CDR3, the DNA is TGTGCCAGCAGCTCCGGGACAGGGAAAAATGAGCAGTTCTTC.